Detailed here is one TCR beta chain. The antigen is undetermined. The data were taken from a study of vaccination effects on CD4 cells after COVID-19. General study findings and limits: Marked clonal contraction was seen late after vaccination (in both infection- and vaccine-induced clones).

Sequencing was preceded by expansion of antigen-specific CD4+ T cells with viral peptide pools in the ViraFEST assay. Isolating CD4+ T cells followed approximately 9 days of culture. People in the vaccine group had not been infected with SARS-CoV-2 before, and their nucleocapsid antibodies were negative. Some clones are missing from TCRdb's copy, which holds only in-frame ones; the method was immunoSEQ multiplex PCR. The table records roughly 24,000 clones, roughly 76% of them present only once. This material consisted of CD4+ T cells from PBMCs cultured with SARS-CoV-2 spike peptides, taken before COVID-19 vaccination. The receptor's source is a human donor who received a COVID-19 vaccine.

CDR3: CASSLAGSYVEQFF. The DNA of the CDR3 is TGTGCCAGCAGCTTAGCGGGATCGTATGTTGAGCAGTTCTTC. This chain links TRBV7-8 with TRBJ2-1; no clear D gene. Deletions cut 0 bases from V and 9 bases from J, with 12 bases between. CDR1 SGHVS and CDR2 FQNEAQ come from the germline V gene. The CDR3 is made up of 14 amino acids.